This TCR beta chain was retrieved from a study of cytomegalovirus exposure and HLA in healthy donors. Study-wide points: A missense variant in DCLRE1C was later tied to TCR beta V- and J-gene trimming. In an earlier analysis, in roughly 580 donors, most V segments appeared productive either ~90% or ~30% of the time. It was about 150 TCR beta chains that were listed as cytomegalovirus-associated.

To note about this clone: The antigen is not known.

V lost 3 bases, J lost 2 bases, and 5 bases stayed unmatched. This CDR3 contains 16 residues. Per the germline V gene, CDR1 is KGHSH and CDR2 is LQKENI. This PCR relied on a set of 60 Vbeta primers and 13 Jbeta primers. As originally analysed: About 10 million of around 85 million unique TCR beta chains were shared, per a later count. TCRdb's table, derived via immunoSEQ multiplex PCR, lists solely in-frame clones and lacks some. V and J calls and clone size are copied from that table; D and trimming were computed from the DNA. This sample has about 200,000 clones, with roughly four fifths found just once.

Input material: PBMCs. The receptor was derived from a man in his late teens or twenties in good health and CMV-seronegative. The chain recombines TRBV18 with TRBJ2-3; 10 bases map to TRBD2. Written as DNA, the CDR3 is TGTGCCAGCTCACCTCTTAGCGGGGGGCCCACAGATACGCAGTATTTT. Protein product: CASSPLSGGPTDTQYF.